This T cell receptor (beta chain) was sequenced during a study of cytomegalovirus exposure and HLA in healthy donors. Whole-study context: HLA-typed donors were the source of about 85 million unique TCRs, which an early data release held. Study-wide points: Among TCR sequences, most were rare, though some public TCRs appeared in many donors. CMV antigen specificity of a few CMV-associated chains was confirmed in vitro.

CDR3 size: 15 residues. The germline gives CDR1 SEHNR, CDR2 FQNEAQ (reference sequence). Trimming took 4 bases from V and 7 from J, leaving 19 bases between them. Details on this clone: Its antigen is still unknown.

The primer mix had 60 Vbeta and 13 Jbeta primers. TCRdb's copy holds only in-frame clones and misses some; the assay was immunoSEQ multiplex PCR. Of some 130,000 clones listed, 70% to 85% are singletons. This rearrangement joins TRBV7-9 to TRBJ1-2; no clear D gene. The sequencing sample was made of PBMCs. This receptor was obtained from a woman aged 50 to 60 in good health and CMV-seropositive. CDR3 region: CASSWSGALRGGYTF. CDR3 bases: TGTGCCAGCAGCTGGAGCGGCGCGTTACGCGGTGGCTACACCTTC. Drawing the rest from reference TRBV7-9 and TRBJ1-2, the complete variable domain is DTGVSQNPRHKITKRGQNVTFRCDPISEHNRLYWYRQTLGQGPEFLTYFQNEAQLEKSRLLSDRFSAERPKGSFSTLEIQRTEQGDSAMYLCASSWSGALRGGYTFGSGTRLTVV.